This is a list of T cell receptor beta chains from one sample in a study of T cells expressing NK-cell markers. TCRdb re-called the 5' RACE reads; every CDR3 protein appears as one record, without DNA. This repertoire includes approximately 110,000 distinct CDR3 sequences. Sequenced: blood T cells: a sorted CD56 or NKG2C T cell subset, CD4+ or CD8+ T cells, or bulk PBMC T cells (not recorded which). These receptors were collected from a woman between 18 and 70 years old in good health. The CDR3 runs from the conserved cysteine through the conserved F or W. Some rows have no size entry. The others give once, few or many, or a class for an expanded clone.

J: TRBJ1-5; V: TRBV12-3/TRBV12-4; size: NA; CDR3: CASRGGQGPYQPQHF
J: TRBJ1-2; V: TRBV3-1; size: NA; CDR3: CASSQESRQYGYTF
J: TRBJ2-3; V: TRBV27; size: NA; CDR3: CASTPLAGGPADTQYF
J: TRBJ1-3; V: TRBV5-4; size: NA; CDR3: CASSAEETDIRGNTIYF
J: TRBJ2-5; V: TRBV4-3; size: NA; CDR3: CASSQESTGTYEETQYF
J: TRBJ2-5; V: TRBV5-1; size: NA; CDR3: CASSGADRNQEETQYF
J: TRBJ2-7; V: TRBV4-3; size: NA; CDR3: CASSQDVGNPYEQYF
J: TRBJ1-6; V: TRBV27; size: NA; CDR3: CASSATFPYNSPLHF
J: TRBJ2-1; V: TRBV20-1; size: NA; CDR3: CSASGGARNEQFF
J: TRBJ1-3; V: TRBV10-3; size: NA; CDR3: CATGSPGNTIYF
J: TRBJ2-7; V: TRBV29-1; size: NA; CDR3: CSVGGEVEQYF
J: TRBJ2-5; V: TRBV19; size: NA; CDR3: CASSILYRDSQETQYF
J: TRBJ1-4; V: TRBV12-3/TRBV12-4; size: NA; CDR3: CASSQGPNEKLFF
J: TRBJ2-1; V: TRBV5-1; size: NA; CDR3: CASSLGQGLDEQFF
J: TRBJ2-1; V: TRBV7-9; size: NA; CDR3: CASSLLLAPNEQFF
J: TRBJ2-1; V: TRBV4-3; size: NA; CDR3: CASSHSYAGGYNEQFF
J: TRBJ2-1; V: TRBV28; size: medium-sized; CDR3: CASNRGTFYNEQFF
J: TRBJ2-1; V: TRBV7-9; size: NA; CDR3: CASSPTDGPEQFF
J: TRBJ2-1; V: TRBV6-4; size: NA; CDR3: CASSDTSGGANEQFF
J: TRBJ2-5; V: TRBV20-1; size: NA; CDR3: CSARDLGLTPGTQYF
J: TRBJ2-3; V: TRBV6-2/TRBV6-3; size: NA; CDR3: CASSYPDYGDTQYF
J: TRBJ1-2; V: TRBV20-1; size: NA; CDR3: CSAKGLTGEAYGYTF
J: TRBJ2-3; V: TRBV27; size: NA; CDR3: CASSPGLAGGPADTQYF
J: TRBJ2-3; V: TRBV12-3/TRBV12-4; size: NA; CDR3: CASSLVGGIDDTQYF